Listed here are 7 T cell receptor beta chains from one sample, sequenced in a study of cytomegalovirus exposure and HLA in healthy donors. With 60 Vbeta and 13 Jbeta primers, the PCR was carried out. Assay used: immunoSEQ multiplex PCR; TCRdb lists only in-frame clones, some missing. The sample includes roughly 110,000 clones, around 80% of them seen just once. The source material was PBMCs. These receptor sequences come from a man aged 25 to 45 in good health and CMV-seropositive.

This chain links TRBV7-2 with TRBJ2-2, with TRBD2 identical over 8 bases. The CDR3 is 16 amino acids. Germline CDR1 SGHTA, CDR2 FQGNSA. The junction had 7 bases not matched to a gene; V was cut back by 5 bases and J by 2 bases. CDR3 in DNA: TGTGCCAGCAGCCCCGGGGGGGCCCTAAACACCGGGGAGCTGTTTTTT. Its protein product is CASSPGGALNTGELFF. Combining the CDR3 with reference TRBV7-2 and TRBJ2-2 gives the whole variable domain GAGVSQSPSNKVTEKGKDVELRCDPISGHTALYWYRQSLGQGLEFLIYFQGNSAPDKSGLPSDRFSAERTGGSVSTLTIQRTQQEDSAVYLCASSPGGALNTGELFFGEGSRLTVL.

V usage is TRBV6-1 and J usage is TRBJ2-7; D uncertain. The germline V and J ends were trimmed by 1 base and 5 bases, with 6 bases remaining between them. From germline, CDR1 is MNHNS and CDR2 SASEGT. CDR3 length equals 12 residues. CDR3 protein: CASSEVGDEQYF. In nucleotides, the CDR3 is TGTGCCAGCAGTGAAGTCGGAGACGAGCAGTACTTC.

The chain recombines TRBV9 with TRBJ2-1, with a tentative D call TRBD2 (6 bases). The CDR3 is 12 amino acids. Germline V lookup: CDR1 SGDLS, CDR2 YYNGEE. The V end was cut by 8 bases, the J end by 10 bases, with 16 bases between. The CDR3 is CARGGSLGEQFF. CDR3 coding DNA: TGTGCCAGGGGGGGTTCTTTAGGCGAGCAGTTCTTC.

The sample holds a few counts of this clone. This chain joins TRBV19 and TRBJ1-2; D uncertain. Germline CDR1 and CDR2: LNHDA and SQIVND (reference sequence). V dropped 3 bases and J dropped 3 bases, with 8 bases sitting between them. This CDR3 spans 13 amino acids. As DNA, the CDR3 is TGTGCCAGTAGTATTCGGTCGGACTATGGCTACACCTTC. Its translation is CASSIRSDYGYTF.

The table lists this clone with a few counts. One end of the junction is discordant with germline, which a read error may explain. J is TRBJ1-2 and V is TRBV7-9, with D unclear. This CDR3 comprises 15 residues. Germline V CDR1 and CDR2: SEHNR, FQNEAQ (reference sequence). Here the CDR3 DNA reads TGTTCCAGCAGCTTAAATGCGGGATGGACGGGTGGCTACACCTTC. Amino acid sequence: CSSSLNAGWTGGYTF.

The chain has TRBV16 and TRBJ2-4; 9 nucleotides match TRBD2. The V and J ends lost 4 bases and 13 bases, in that order; junction bases with no gene match: 11. Germline CDR1 reads KGHSY; CDR2 reads FQNENV. The CDR3 runs 14 residues. The CDR3 loop is CASSPLLGLASQYF. As DNA, the CDR3 is TGTGCCAGCAGCCCGCTATTAGGACTAGCGTCGCAGTACTTC.

This chain connects TRBV11-3 to TRBJ1-1, with D possibly TRBD1 on 6 matching bases. This CDR3 contains 13 residues. Trimming stripped 7 bases from V and 5 bases from J, with 14 bases between. Germline V gene lookup returns CDR1 SGHNT and CDR2 YENEEA. The CDR3 region is CASTGQWGTEAFF. The CDR3 DNA follows: TGTGCCAGCACCGGACAGTGGGGAACTGAAGCTTTCTTT.